This TCR beta chain emerged from a study of OX40 agonist ivuxolimab in advanced cancers. Looking at the study overall: Patients were infused with ivuxolimab every 2 weeks at 0.01 to 10 mg/kg.

This clone is deemed medium-sized. This CDR3 has 14 amino acids. The germline CDR1 and CDR2 sequences are MNHNY and SVGAGI (reference sequence). The V gene lost 6 bases and the J gene lost 6 bases, with 17 bases spanning the gap. Sequencing was performed with immunoSEQ multiplex PCR; in TCRdb, only in-frame clones are kept and a portion is missing. The sample holds more than 60,000 clones; roughly 86% are singletons and the top ten take approximately 0.99%. The receptor comes from an adult with an advanced solid tumor such as melanoma, head and neck, liver or kidney cancer. The source was CD4+ or CD8+ T cells sorted from blood, collected in a trial of the OX40 agonist ivuxolimab. The V call is TRBV6-6, the J call TRBJ1-1; a possible D gene is TRBD1 (6 bases). The CDR3 nucleotides read TGTGCCAGCAGCGCCAGGACAGCTGGCGCTGAAGCTTTCTTT. It encodes CASSARTAGAEAFF.